This paragraph covers one T cell receptor beta chain sequence. TCRdb called the RACE reads again in MiXCR, with one record for every CDR3 protein. The sample holds about 120,000 distinct CDR3 sequences, about 12% seen once. The record originates from a study of human T cells and chemical hapten exposure. Study overall: Patches that contained 0.01% DPC were applied to the upper back and read at 6 days.

Time point of the sample: patch test 1, 2 weeks after DPC sensitization. The treatment here: therapeutic diphenylcyclopropenone sensitization with weekly scalp DPC. The material was whole blood, obtained in connection with sensitization to the hapten diphenylcyclopropenone (DPC). This TCR was recovered from a woman between 50 and 59 years old with alopecia areata. Some clones in this sample may be carry-over from other donors' samples.

CDR3 residues: CASSSRTSGNADTQYF. CDR3 in DNA: TGTGCCAGCAGTTCTCGGACTAGCGGGAACGCAGATACGCAGTATTTT. This sequence joins TRBV12-3 or TRBV12-4 and TRBJ2-3, with TRBD2 identical over 12 bases. The CDR3 extends over 16 amino acids. The V gene end was trimmed by 4 bases and the J gene end by 4 bases; junction bases not matched to a gene: 6.